This TCR beta chain is from a study of T cell responses to AZD1222 COVID-19 vaccine. Overall study findings and caveats: Spike-specific TCRs gained breadth and depth after people received two AZD1222 doses. Scientists sampled the repertoires only once the peak T cell response had passed.

V was cut by 3 bases and J by 0 bases, with 9 bases left in between. In germline, CDR1 is SQVTM, CDR2 ANQGSEA. This CDR3 region has 14 residues. Assay: immunoSEQ multiplex PCR; the TCRdb copy retains only in-frame clones and omits some. The sample records some 200,000 clones, about 95% being singletons. Notes on this clone: No antigen is known for it.

The V gene is TRBV29-1, the J gene TRBJ2-1, with D unresolved. The sample consisted of peripheral blood, taken 28 days after the second dose of the MenACWY control vaccine. The TCR comes from an adult who received the MenACWY meningococcal vaccine as a control. CDR3 loop: CSVDGRSSYNEQFF. In DNA form, the CDR3 reads TGCAGCGTTGACGGCCGAAGCTCCTACAATGAGCAGTTCTTC.